What follows is one T cell receptor beta chain and its context. Original methodology: Estimates of nucleated cell counts were drawn from the amplification of reference gene primers. Produced via immunoSEQ multiplex PCR; TCRdb's table is partial and in-frame only. That table is the source of V, J and clone size, and D and trimming were worked out from the DNA. Among tens of thousands of clones listed, about 83% were seen once. The CDR3 consists of 16 residues. Looked up from germline, CDR1 is MDHEN and CDR2 is SYDVKM. Trimming pared 1 base from V and 2 bases from J, leaving 15 bases between. The sample originates from a study of blood T cell repertoires in COVID-19. Study-wide background: Material from acute and convalescent COVID-19 was sourced from the United States, Italy and Spain. From T cells, B-cell-depleted T cells, or PBMCs came the material, which was cDNA or gDNA.

The chain is built from TRBV28 and TRBJ2-7, with a possible D match to TRBD1 (6 bases). The clonotype was recovered from a human donor in a cohort sampled during active COVID-19. Sequencing was carried out using peripheral blood. Written as DNA, the CDR3 is TGTGCCAGCAGTTTATATCGGACACAGGGTGCCTACGAGCAGTACTTC. Translation: CASSLYRTQGAYEQYF.